Listed here are 10 T cell receptor beta chains from one sample, sequenced in a study of T cells in Graves' hyperthyroidism and ophthalmopathy. Amplification of TCR beta CDR3 regions used RNA as the template. First-round RT-PCR of the TCR CDR3 relied on the HTBI primer set. TCRdb used MiXCR to reprocess the multiplex PCR reads, holding one entry per CDR3 protein. The data contain hundreds of thousands of distinct CDR3 sequences, 11% to 15% of them singletons. The sample taken for sequencing was blood. The receptors come from a woman aged 18-29 years with Graves' hyperthyroidism.

The sample holds a few counts of this clonotype. CDR3 DNA: TGTGCCAGCAGCTTAGGGGGTTTGGGGGAGCGGGAGCAGTACTTC. Amino acid sequence: CASSLGGLGEREQYF. The chain carries TRBV7-8 and TRBJ2-7; D may correspond to TRBD1 or TRBD2 (5 bases each). V lost 1 base and J 7 bases, leaving 17 bases between the germline ends. CDR3 length: 15 amino acids. Germline loops: CDR1 SGHVS, CDR2 FQNEAQ.

The sample holds a few counts of this clonotype. The gene calls are TRBV20-1 and TRBJ2-1; D is unclear. CDR3 length equals 15 residues. Per the germline V gene, CDR1 is DFQATT and CDR2 is SNEGSKA (reference sequence). V was clipped by 0 bases and J by 2 bases, with 11 bases between them. The CDR3 DNA is TGCAGTGCTAGAGATTTAAGGCAGGCCTACAATGAGCAGTTCTTC. Translated: CSARDLRQAYNEQFF.

This sequence joins TRBV6-4 and TRBJ2-7; 15 nucleotides agree with TRBD2. Trimming removed 6 bases from V and 7 bases from J; junction bases left unmatched: 10. CDR1 is MRHNA, CDR2 SNTAGT, per germline. This CDR3 is built from 16 residues. For the CDR3, the DNA is TGTGCCAGCAGCCTACCCGGGACTAGCGGGAGGCATGAGCAGTACTTC. Translating it yields CASSLPGTSGRHEQYF.

This clonotype was seen only a few times. V is TRBV4-1 and J is TRBJ2-7; D may be TRBD1 (5 bases). The CDR3 is 15 amino acids. The germline V gene has CDR1 MGHRA and CDR2 YSYEKL. Trimming removed 1 base at V and 0 bases at J, with 10 bases between. The DNA for the CDR3 is TGCGCCAGCAGCCAAGGCCGTGGGGCCTCCTACGAGCAGTACTTC. Translation: CASSQGRGASYEQYF.

This clonotype was counted many times. V and J are TRBV29-1 and TRBJ2-3; 9 positions agree with TRBD1. Germline values: CDR1 SQVTM, CDR2 ANQGSEA. The V gene end was trimmed by 4 bases and the J gene end by 5 bases; junction bases not matched to a gene: 7. The CDR3 contains 14 residues. CDR3 sequence: CSVAGQGSRDTQYF. CDR3 coding DNA: TGCAGCGTTGCCGGACAGGGGTCGAGAGATACGCAGTATTTT.

The sample holds many counts of this clonotype. V gene TRBV30 combines with J gene TRBJ1-1; D not certain. With 0 bases removed from V and 1 base from J, the gap between germline ends came to 9 bases. The CDR3 spans 14 residues. Germline-derived CDR1 and CDR2 are GTSNPN and SVGIG (reference sequence). The CDR3 DNA follows: TGTGCCTGGAGTGTCGTCTCCTGGAACACTGAAGCTTTCTTT. Its translation: CAWSVVSWNTEAFF.

This clonotype has only a few counts. CDR3 sequence (DNA): TGTGCCAGCAGCCCTGGACGGATACATGACGGAAAACTGTTTTTT. Protein: CASSPGRIHDGKLFF. The chain joins TRBV5-8 to TRBJ1-4; D not certain. The CDR3 loop spans 15 amino acids. Trimming took 4 bases from V and 10 from J, leaving 20 bases between them. CDR1 and CDR2 (germline): SGHTS, YDEGEE.

The sample holds many counts of this clonotype. The rearrangement links TRBV6-1 to TRBJ1-5, with no clear D. Looked up from germline, CDR1 is MNHNS and CDR2 is SASEGT. Trimming shortened V by 6 bases and J by 0 bases, and 12 bases separated the two germline ends. The CDR3 is 15 amino acids. The CDR3 DNA is TGTGCCAGCAGGATTGATTTTAATAGCAATCAGCCCCAGCATTTT. It encodes CASRIDFNSNQPQHF.

The chain employs TRBV3-1 and TRBJ1-1, with 8 bases identical to TRBD1. This CDR3 spans 15 amino acids. Germline assignment: CDR1 LGHDT and CDR2 YNNKEL (reference sequence). V was clipped by 1 base and J by 11 bases; unmatched bases: 12. CDR3 DNA sequence: TGTGCCAGCAGCCAAGCCCGAGGACAGGGACATGAGGCTTTCTTT. The encoded protein is CASSQARGQGHEAFF.

This clonotype was counted between two and nine times. CDR3 DNA: TGTGCCAGCAGCCAAGATCAAGGGACCTCTGGAAACACCATATATTTT. It codes for CASSQDQGTSGNTIYF. The chain is built from TRBV4-2 and TRBJ1-3; D might be TRBD1 (5 bases). This CDR3 is 16 amino acids long. Germline CDR1 and CDR2: LGHNA and YNFKEQ. The V end was cut by 0 bases, the J end by 0 bases, with 9 bases between.